This T cell receptor beta chain appears in the sequencing data of a study of blood T cell repertoires in COVID-19. On the study more broadly: COVID-19 samples, acute and convalescent, were from the United States, Italy and Spain. PBMCs, B-cell-depleted T cells, or T cells provided the cDNA or gDNA that made up the material.

Authors' processing steps: Counts of nucleated cells, estimated from reference gene primer amplification, were obtained. The table came from immunoSEQ multiplex PCR; TCRdb's copy has only in-frame clones and leaves some out. V, J and clone size reflect that table, while D and trimming were determined from the DNA. The table has 150,000 or so clones, around 83% seen once. This CDR3 spans 16 amino acids. With V trimmed by 0 bases and J by 2 bases, 6 bases remained unmatched. CDR1 and CDR2 from the germline V gene are SGHRS and YFSETQ. Specimen: peripheral blood. The receptor was derived from a man aged 18-30 years with acute or convalescent COVID-19. The gene calls are TRBV5-1 and TRBJ2-7; 9 positions match TRBD2. CDR3 residues: CASSLASAGGAYEQYF. CDR3 bases: TGCGCCAGCAGCTTGGCCTCGGCGGGGGGGGCCTACGAGCAGTACTTC.